The following is a T cell receptor (beta chain) sequence with its context. Its antigen remains unknown. These data originate in a study of CD8 T cells in ankylosing spondylitis. In germline, CDR1 is SEHNR, CDR2 FQNEAQ (reference sequence). V lost 0 bases to trimming and J lost 6 bases, with 12 bases between them. This CDR3 spans 14 amino acids. Libraries of TCR beta came from quantitative 5'-RACE with molecular barcodes. TCRdb recomputed calls from the 5' RACE reads with MiXCR, one row per CDR3 protein. The profile shows over 700,000 distinct CDR3 sequences, roughly 19% of them singletons. Study outcomes and limitations: A TCR beta motif made of about 8 highly homologous variants seemed typical of ankylosing spondylitis blood. Matched ankylosing spondylitis synovial fluid reportedly showed significant enrichment of disease-linked clones.

This receptor was taken from a male donor with ankylosing spondylitis. The J gene is TRBJ2-7, the V gene TRBV7-9; D perhaps matches TRBD1 (7 bases). The sequenced sample was blood, either unsorted or a sorted T cell fraction (not recorded which). As DNA, the CDR3 is TGTGCCAGCAGCTTAGCGGAGGGGGCAATCGAGCAGTACTTC. Its protein is CASSLAEGAIEQYF. Combining the CDR3 with reference TRBV7-9 and TRBJ2-7 gives the whole variable domain DTGVSQNPRHKITKRGQNVTFRCDPISEHNRLYWYRQTLGQGPEFLTYFQNEAQLEKSRLLSDRFSAERPKGSFSTLEIQRTEQGDSAMYLCASSLAEGAIEQYFGPGTRLTVT.